Given below is one T cell receptor (beta chain) in context. Per germline, CDR1 KGHSH and CDR2 LQKENI. Trimming took 2 bases from V and 2 from J; bases not matched to a gene: 6. This CDR3 has 15 amino acids. This entry belongs to a study of shared clonotypes between healthy human individuals. Across the study: A couple of women and three men aged 18 to 49 made up the donors.

Assay: immunoSEQ multiplex PCR; the TCRdb copy retains only in-frame clones and omits some. The data contain some 580,000 clones, 98% of them singletons. CD8 cells classed as naive were CD45RO-negative and positively selected for CCR7, excluding terminally differentiated effector memory CD45RA+ cells. This rearrangement joins TRBV18 to TRBJ2-7; 7 bases map to TRBD1. Sequenced: naive CD8+ T cells sorted from blood. The receptor comes from a man aged 30 to 45 in good health. As DNA, the CDR3 is TGTGCCAGCTCACCAACTCCCGGGACAGCCTACGAGCAGTACTTC. It yields the protein CASSPTPGTAYEQYF.